Below are 31 T cell receptor beta chains sequenced from a single sample in a study of blood T cell repertoires in COVID-19. Clones were read by immunoSEQ multiplex PCR, and TCRdb kept only the in-frame ones, dropping some. Among about 200,000 clones, around 90% were seen once, and the ten largest hold more than 2%. The sample comprised PBMCs or T cells enriched from blood (not recorded which). The source is a woman in her twenties or thirties who had recovered from COVID-19.

The V call is TRBV6-5, the J call TRBJ1-2, with D maybe TRBD1 (5 bases). The CDR3 consists of 13 residues. V was cut by 8 bases and J by 2 bases, with 12 bases left in between. Germline CDR1 reads MNHEY; CDR2 reads SVGAGI. In DNA, the CDR3 is TGTGCCAGCCTGGACACAAAGAACTATGGCTACACCTTC. It is translated as CASLDTKNYGYTF.

The chain combines TRBV2 with TRBJ1-1, with D perhaps matching TRBD1 (6 bases). CDR1 SNHLY and CDR2 FYNNEI come from the germline V gene. CDR3 length: 14 amino acids. Trimming shortened V by 4 bases and J by 1 base, and 10 bases separated the two germline ends. CDR3 region: CASSALDRNTEAFF. CDR3 in DNA: TGTGCCAGCAGTGCCTTGGACAGGAACACTGAAGCTTTCTTT.

V usage is TRBV11-3 and J usage is TRBJ2-7; 8 bases map to TRBD1. The CDR3 runs 14 residues. Germline CDR1 and CDR2: SGHNT and YENEEA. Trimming removed 5 bases from V and 1 base from J; junction bases left unmatched: 4. DNA of the CDR3: TGTGCCAGCAGCCCCCGGGACAGGTCCTACGAGCAGTACTTC. Amino acids: CASSPRDRSYEQYF.

As regards this clone: The same CDR3 can be traced to other DNA sequences in this sample. This chain connects TRBV5-1 to TRBJ1-2; D ambiguous. Germline values: CDR1 SGHRS, CDR2 YFSETQ. The CDR3 runs 13 residues. V was pared by 0 bases and J by 1 base, with 4 bases between. The CDR3 spells CASSLVVNYGYTF. The CDR3 nucleotides are TGCGCCAGCAGCTTGGTAGTTAACTATGGCTACACCTTC.

This sequence joins TRBV7-2 and TRBJ1-3; 7 nucleotides agree with TRBD1. CDR3 length: 16 residues. V lost 5 bases and J lost 0; bases outside the gene matches: 7. CDR1 and CDR2 from the germline V gene are SGHTA and FQGNSA. In DNA, the CDR3 is TGTGCCAGCAGCCTAGACAGGGCCCTCTCTGGAAACACCATATATTTT. It codes for CASSLDRALSGNTIYF.

The genes are TRBV21-1 and TRBJ2-1; TRBD2, as called in the table, went unchecked against the DNA. TRBV21-1 is marked as a pseudogene. This CDR3 is 15 amino acids long. The chain's CDR3 is CASSPIGTSKDEQFF. As DNA, the CDR3 is TGTGCCAGCAGCCCGATAGGGACTAGTAAGGATGAGCAGTTCTTC.

The chain joins TRBV10-3 to TRBJ2-1; 14 nucleotides line up with TRBD2. Looked up from germline, CDR1 is ENHRY and CDR2 is SYGVKD. The CDR3 contains 15 residues. Unmatched junction bases numbered 3, after V lost 2 bases and J lost 9 bases. This CDR3 reads CAISEGLAGGPEQFF. The DNA for the CDR3 is TGTGCCATCAGTGAGGGACTAGCGGGAGGTCCTGAGCAGTTCTTC.

The V and J genes are TRBV5-8 and TRBJ1-5; no clear D. The CDR3 contains 17 residues. Germline-derived CDR1 and CDR2 are SGHTS and YDEGEE. The V end was cut by 2 bases, the J end by 0 bases, with 15 bases between. The CDR3, as DNA: TGTGCCAGCAGCTTTATTTTGTTGCGGGATAGCAATCAGCCCCAGCATTTT. Its translation is CASSFILLRDSNQPQHF.

The chain joins TRBV7-6 to TRBJ2-5; TRBD1 matches 10 bases. Germline-derived CDR1 and CDR2 are SGHVS and FNYEAQ. The ends lost 5 bases at V and 5 bases at J; junction bases unmatched: 8. The CDR3 spans 15 residues. CDR3 DNA: TGTGCCAGCAGCCTGGCCGGGACAGGGGCTGAGACCCAGTACTTC. It specifies CASSLAGTGAETQYF.

V and J are TRBV11-2 and TRBJ2-5; TRBD2 aligns across 15 bases. Germline CDR1 SGHAT, CDR2 FQNNGV. The V segment lost 5 bases and the J segment 1 base; nucleotides outside the gene matches: 11. The CDR3 consists of 19 residues. In nucleotides, the CDR3 is TGTGCCAGCAGCCGTAAGGGACTAGCGGGAGGAGGGGGCCAAGAGACCCAGTACTTC. Translation: CASSRKGLAGGGGQETQYF.

This chain connects TRBV3-1 (or the pseudogene TRBV3-2) to TRBJ2-7; D might be TRBD1 (5 bases). V lost 2 bases, J lost 2 bases, and 10 bases lay in between. CDR3 length: 14 residues. Germline V CDR1 and CDR2: LGHDT, YNNKEL (reference sequence). CDR3 DNA: TGTGCCAGCAGCCAAACGACAGAAACCTACGAGCAGTACTTC. Translation gives CASSQTTETYEQYF.

Here the CDR3 reads CASSSGQARGTQYF. The CDR3 DNA reads as TGCGCCAGCAGCTCTGGACAGGCGAGGGGGACCCAGTACTTC. The V gene is TRBV5-1, the J gene TRBJ2-5; 7 bases are shared with TRBD1. The length of the CDR3 is 14 residues. The junction had 9 bases not matched to a gene; V was cut back by 3 bases and J by 7 bases. CDR1 is SGHRS, CDR2 YFSETQ, per germline.

The chain's CDR3 is CASSQGGTSGNNEQFF. CDR3 DNA: TGTGCCAGCAGCCAGGGGGGAACTAGCGGTAACAATGAGCAGTTCTTC. The rearrangement uses TRBV14 and TRBJ2-1; the match to TRBD2 covers 8 bases. After removal of 3 bases from V and 5 bases from J, the junction contained 9 bases not matched to a gene. The CDR3 sequence is 16 residues long. CDR1 is SGHDN, CDR2 FVKESK, per germline.

The genes are TRBV7-2 and TRBJ2-7, with 8 bases matching TRBD1. The CDR3 spans 15 residues. The V gene end was trimmed by 4 bases and the J gene end by 4 bases; junction bases not matched to a gene: 9. Germline V CDR1 and CDR2: SGHTA, FQGNSA. The CDR3 DNA is TGTGCCAGCAGCTCGTCGGACAGGGATGAGTACGAGCAGTACTTC. Translated, it gives CASSSSDRDEYEQYF.

CDR3 coding DNA: TGTGCCAGCAGTTTATTTGCGGCAGGGGCCTTGGGAGTGACCCAGTACTTC. Translated, it gives CASSLFAAGALGVTQYF. This sequence joins TRBV28 and TRBJ2-5; TRBD1 is a possible D gene (6 bases). The CDR3 runs to 17 residues. Trimming stripped 1 base from V and 7 bases from J, with 22 bases between. Per the germline V gene, CDR1 is MDHEN and CDR2 is SYDVKM.

V is TRBV15 and J is TRBJ1-2; D ambiguous. Germline values: CDR1 LNHNV, CDR2 YYDKDF (reference sequence). The CDR3 runs to 17 residues. V lost 5 bases, J lost 7 bases, and 26 bases lay in between. CDR3 in DNA: TGTGCCACCAGCTGGATACTAAGCCAGAGGGCTTTCTCTGGCTACACCTTC. Its translation is CATSWILSQRAFSGYTF.

The chain joins TRBV28 to TRBJ1-2, with D possibly TRBD1 on 6 matching bases. This CDR3 has 16 amino acids. Germline CDR1 is MDHEN and CDR2 is SYDVKM. The germline V and J ends were trimmed by 6 bases and 2 bases, with 19 bases remaining between them. The CDR3 nucleotides read TGTGCCAGCAGCGCTAGTCTTGGGGGCAGGAACTATGGCTACACCTTC. Its translation: CASSASLGGRNYGYTF.

The chain employs TRBV14 and TRBJ1-3; possible D gene TRBD1, 5 bases. This CDR3 comprises 15 residues. V lost 4 bases and J lost 0, with 10 bases in between. The germline gives CDR1 SGHDN, CDR2 FVKESK. The CDR3, as DNA: TGTGCCAGCAGCCCGACAGTCTACTCTGGAAACACCATATATTTT. This gives the protein CASSPTVYSGNTIYF. The full variable domain, with the rest looked up from reference TRBV14 and TRBJ1-3, is EAGVTQFPSHSVIEKGQTVTLRCDPISGHDNLYWYRRVMGKEIKFLLHFVKESKQDESGMPNNRFLAERTGGTYSTLKVQPAELEDSGVYFCASSPTVYSGNTIYFGEGSWLTVV.

The gene calls are TRBV6-5 and TRBJ1-4, with 9 bases matching TRBD1. Germline CDR1 MNHEY, CDR2 SVGAGI. This CDR3 is built from 13 residues. Germline trimming cut 6 bases from V and 8 bases from J; bases unmatched to any gene: 4. The CDR3 spells CASSRTGDEKLFF. In DNA, the CDR3 is TGTGCCAGCAGCCGGACAGGGGACGAAAAACTGTTTTTT.

J is TRBJ2-1 and V is TRBV7-2, with D tentatively TRBD2 (5 bases). Trimming cost V 2 bases and J 11 bases, with 13 bases left between them. Germline V gives CDR1 SGHTA, CDR2 FQGNSA. The CDR3 loop spans 13 amino acids. As DNA, the CDR3 is TGTGCCAGCAGCTTATCCAATTTAGCGAAGCAGTTCTTC. This encodes CASSLSNLAKQFF.

The J gene is TRBJ1-1, the V gene TRBV27, with TRBD1 matching over 10 bases. Trimming cost V 5 bases and J 7 bases; bases outside gene matches: 7. The germline gives CDR1 MNHEY, CDR2 SMNVEV (reference sequence). The CDR3 loop spans 14 amino acids. The CDR3 DNA follows: TGTGCCAGCAGTCCCCGGGACAGGGGAAATGAAGCTTTCTTT. It encodes CASSPRDRGNEAFF.

The V gene is TRBV27, the J gene TRBJ1-5; 9 nucleotides agree with TRBD1. This CDR3 region has 19 residues. The V gene's germline CDR1 is MNHEY and CDR2 SMNVEV (reference sequence). J was trimmed by 0 bases and V by 4 bases; bases with no gene match: 13. The CDR3 loop is CASSSGTGSPVYSNQPQHF. CDR3 nucleotides: TGTGCCAGCAGTTCCGGGACAGGGAGTCCCGTTTATAGCAATCAGCCCCAGCATTTT.

V and J are TRBV30 and TRBJ1-4; D is unclear. The CDR3 is made up of 13 amino acids. The germline V gene encodes CDR1 GTSNPN and CDR2 SVGIG (reference sequence). Trimming pared 1 base from V and 5 bases from J, leaving 8 bases between. The CDR3 loop reads CAWSGQFNEKLFF. CDR3 bases: TGTGCCTGGAGTGGGCAGTTCAATGAAAAACTGTTTTTT. Full variable domain (outside the CDR3, taken from reference TRBV30 and TRBJ1-4): SQTIHQWPATLVQPVGSPLSLECTVEGTSNPNLYWYRQAAGRGLQLLFYSVGIGQISSEVPQNLSASRPQDRQFILSSKKLLLSDSGFYLCAWSGQFNEKLFFGSGTQLSVL.

The V gene is TRBV5-5, the J gene TRBJ2-5; no firm D call. V shed 4 bases and J shed 2 bases, with 12 bases lying between them. From germline, CDR1 is SGHKS and CDR2 YYEKEE (reference sequence). The CDR3 extends over 14 amino acids. In DNA, the CDR3 is TGTGCCAGCAGCCAACCTGGGCCGCAAGAGACCCAGTACTTC. Translating gives CASSQPGPQETQYF. The full variable domain, its missing parts supplied by reference TRBV5-5 and TRBJ2-5, is DAGVTQSPTHLIKTRGQQVTLRCSPISGHKSVSWYQQVLGQGPQFIFQYYEKEERGRGNFPDRFSARQFPNYSSELNVNALLLGDSALYLCASSQPGPQETQYFGPGTRLLVL.

The chain recombines TRBV6-5 with TRBJ1-3, with 11 positions matching TRBD1. CDR1 and CDR2 from the germline V gene are MNHEY and SVGAGI. Trimming removed 5 bases from V and 4 bases from J; junction bases left unmatched: 4. The CDR3 loop spans 15 amino acids. The CDR3: CASSRTGGEGNTIYF. The CDR3 nucleotides are TGTGCCAGCAGTCGGACAGGGGGCGAAGGAAACACCATATATTTT.

This rearrangement joins TRBV30 to TRBJ1-6, with D possibly being TRBD1 (6 bases). The CDR3 has 16 residues. Trimming pared 2 bases from V and 4 bases from J, leaving 15 bases between. CDR1 is GTSNPN, CDR2 SVGIG, per germline (reference sequence). The CDR3 DNA reads as TGTGCCTGGAGTTCTATAGGGGGGGTGTATAATTCACCCCTCCACTTT. Encoded protein: CAWSSIGGVYNSPLHF.

This rearrangement joins TRBV18 to TRBJ2-1, with TRBD1 matching 9 bases. Germline trimming cut 3 bases from V and 3 bases from J; bases unmatched to any gene: 6. This CDR3 comprises 16 residues. Germline V gene data show CDR1 as KGHSH and CDR2 as LQKENI. CDR3 nucleotide sequence: TGTGCCAGCTCACCGCCGGGGACAGGGTACTACAATGAGCAGTTCTTC. Encoded protein: CASSPPGTGYYNEQFF.

For the CDR3, the DNA is TGTGCCAGCAGTTACGGGACTAGCGGAGTGGGCGAGCAGTACTTC. The encoded protein is CASSYGTSGVGEQYF. This chain uses TRBV6-5 with TRBJ2-7, with TRBD2 matching 11 bases. Germline V gene sequence: CDR1 MNHEY, CDR2 SVGAGI. The CDR3 loop spans 15 amino acids. Trimming at V came to 2 bases and at J to 6 bases, leaving 6 bases not matched to a gene.

The rearrangement joins TRBV7-2 to TRBJ1-6; perhaps TRBD1 as D (6 bases). The CDR3 covers 15 residues. Germline V gene data show CDR1 as SGHTA and CDR2 as FQGNSA. V shed 7 bases and J shed 4 bases, with 14 bases lying between them. CDR3 coding DNA: TGTGCCAGCACCTGGACACAGGGATATAATTCACCCCTCCACTTT. Protein sequence: CASTWTQGYNSPLHF.

V and J are TRBV24-1 and TRBJ2-1, with TRBD2 matching over 8 bases. The length of the CDR3 is 12 residues. Germline V gene lookup returns CDR1 KGHDR and CDR2 SFDVKD. Trimming cost V 6 bases and J 7 bases; bases outside gene matches: 1. CDR3 in DNA: TGTGCCACCAGTAGCGGGAGTAATGAGCAGTTCTTC. Its translation is CATSSGSNEQFF.

This chain joins TRBV28 and TRBJ1-2; D possibly corresponds to TRBD1 (6 bases). V dropped 3 bases and J dropped 6 bases, with 11 bases sitting between them. Germline-derived CDR1 and CDR2 are MDHEN and SYDVKM. The CDR3 has 13 residues. The CDR3 nucleotides read TGTGCCAGCAGTTTGGAACAGGGAAATGGCTACACCTTC. Protein sequence: CASSLEQGNGYTF.